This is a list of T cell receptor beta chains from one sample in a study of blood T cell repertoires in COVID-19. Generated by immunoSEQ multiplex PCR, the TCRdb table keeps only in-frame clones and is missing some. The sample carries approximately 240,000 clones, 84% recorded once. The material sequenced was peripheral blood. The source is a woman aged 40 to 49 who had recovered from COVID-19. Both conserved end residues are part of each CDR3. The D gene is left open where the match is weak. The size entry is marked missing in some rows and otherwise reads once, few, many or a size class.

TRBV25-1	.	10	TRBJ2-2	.	TGTGCCAGCAGTCTCGGGGAGCTGTTTTTT	CASSLGELFF
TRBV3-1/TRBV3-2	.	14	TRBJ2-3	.	TGTGCCAGCAGCCACCCGGGGATGGTAGATACGCAGTATTTT	CASSHPGMVDTQYF
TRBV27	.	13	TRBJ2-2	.	TGTGCCAGCAGACGACCGGGGACCGGGGAGCTGTTTTTT	CASRRPGTGELFF
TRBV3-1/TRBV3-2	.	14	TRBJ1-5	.	TGTGCCAGCAGCCCGGTAGTGAGCAATCAGCCCCAGCATTTT	CASSPVVSNQPQHF
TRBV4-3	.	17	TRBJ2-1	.	TGCGCCAGCAGCCTGGGACTGCCTGGGTTGGCCAACAATGAGCAGTTCTTC	CASSLGLPGLANNEQFF
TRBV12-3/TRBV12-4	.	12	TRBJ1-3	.	TGTGCCAGCAGTTCAGGGGGAAACACCATATATTTT	CASSSGGNTIYF
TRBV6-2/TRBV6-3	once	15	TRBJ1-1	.	TGTGCCAGCAGTTATCAAGCTCCAGGGGAGTCGGAAGCTTTCTTT	CASSYQAPGESEAFF
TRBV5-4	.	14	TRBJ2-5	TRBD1	TGTGCCAGCAGCACCCCCAGGGGGCAAGAGACCCAGTACTTC	CASSTPRGQETQYF
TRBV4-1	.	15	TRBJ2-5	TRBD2	TGCGCCAGCAGCCTAAGCGGGGGGGCCGGTGAGACCCAGTACTTC	CASSLSGGAGETQYF
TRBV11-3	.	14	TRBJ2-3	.	TGTGCCAGCAGCTTACAGGGTCTCACAGATACGCAGTATTTT	CASSLQGLTDTQYF
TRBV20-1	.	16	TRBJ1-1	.	TGCAGTGCTAGTACCAATTGGGGGCCCTGGAACACTGAAGCTTTCTTT	CSASTNWGPWNTEAFF
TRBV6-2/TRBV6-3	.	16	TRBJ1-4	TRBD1	TGTGCCAGCAGCGGACAGGGATACGTAAGAGGTGAAAAACTGTTTTTT	CASSGQGYVRGEKLFF
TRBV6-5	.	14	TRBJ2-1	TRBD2	TGTGCCAGCACCGGACGGGGTAGCGGGGGTTCTCGGTTCTTC	CASTGRGSGGSRFF
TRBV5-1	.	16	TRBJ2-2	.	TGCGCCAGCAGCCTGAACGGGATCGGTAACACCGGGGAGCTGTTTTTT	CASSLNGIGNTGELFF
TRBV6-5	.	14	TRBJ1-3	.	TGTGCCAGCAGCCCAGGGTCGTCTGGAAACACCATATATTTT	CASSPGSSGNTIYF
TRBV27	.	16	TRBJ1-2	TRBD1	TGTGCCAGCAGAAAATTAAGACAGGGGGCGGGCTATGGCTACACCTTC	CASRKLRQGAGYGYTF
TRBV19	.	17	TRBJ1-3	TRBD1	TGTGCCAGTAGTATGTCGAGACTACAGGGGTTCGGAAACACCATATATTTT	CASSMSRLQGFGNTIYF
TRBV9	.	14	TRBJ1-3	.	TGTGCCAGCAGCGTACCAGACTCTGGAAACACCATATATTTT	CASSVPDSGNTIYF
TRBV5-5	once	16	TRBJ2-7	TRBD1	TGTGCCAGCAGCTTTGGACAGGGGGCACCCCCTGGCGAGCAGTACTTC	CASSFGQGAPPGEQYF
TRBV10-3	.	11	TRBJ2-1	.	TGTGCCATCAGCGATTTAGCGGAGCAGTTCTTC	CAISDLAEQFF
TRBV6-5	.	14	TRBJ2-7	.	TGTGCCAGCGGCTCGATCGCTCGCCCCTACGAGCAGTACTTC	CASGSIARPYEQYF
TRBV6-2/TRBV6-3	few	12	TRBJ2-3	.	TGTGCCAGCAGTGCCGGGGTGGATACGCAGTATTTT	CASSAGVDTQYF
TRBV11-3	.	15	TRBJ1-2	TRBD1	TGTGCCAGCAGCGGACGACAGGGGAAATCAAGCGGCTACACCTTC	CASSGRQGKSSGYTF
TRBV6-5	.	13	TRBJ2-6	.	TGTGCCAGCGGCCGCTCTGGGGCCAACGTCCTGACTTTC	CASGRSGANVLTF
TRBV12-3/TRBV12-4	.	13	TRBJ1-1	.	TGTGCCAGCAGTTTGACAGTGAACACTGAAGCTTTCTTT	CASSLTVNTEAFF
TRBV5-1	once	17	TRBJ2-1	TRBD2	TGCGCCAGCAGCTTGGTGGTGGCTAGCGGGGCCTACAATGAGCAGTTCTTC	CASSLVVASGAYNEQFF
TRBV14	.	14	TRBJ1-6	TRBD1	TGTGCCAGCAGCCGAGGACAGGATGGGTCACCCCTCCACTTT	CASSRGQDGSPLHF
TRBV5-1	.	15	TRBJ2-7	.	TGCGCCAGCAGCTTGGGCCAGGGGATAGCATACGAGCAGTACTTC	CASSLGQGIAYEQYF
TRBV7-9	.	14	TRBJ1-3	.	TGTGCCAGCAGCTGGACAGACTCTGGAAACACCATATATTTT	CASSWTDSGNTIYF
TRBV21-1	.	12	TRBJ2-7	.	TGTGCCAGCAGCAAAGGGGGCCACGAGCAGTACTTC	CASSKGGHEQYF
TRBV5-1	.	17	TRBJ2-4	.	TGCGCCAGCAGCTTAGGCGGGGGCTCATTAGCCAAAAACATTCAGTACTTC	CASSLGGGSLAKNIQYF
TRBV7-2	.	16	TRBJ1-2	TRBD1	TGTGCCAGCAGCTTAGTAGGGACAGGGGCAATTTATGGCTACACCTTC	CASSLVGTGAIYGYTF
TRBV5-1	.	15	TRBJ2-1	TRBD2	TGCGCCAGCAGCTTGGAGGTGACTAGCGGGACTATACAGTTCTTC	CASSLEVTSGTIQFF
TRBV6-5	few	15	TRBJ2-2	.	TGTGCCAGCAGTTTAAGGACAGCGAACACCGGGGAGCTGTTTTTT	CASSLRTANTGELFF
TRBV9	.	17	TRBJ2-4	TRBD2	TGTGCCAGCAGCGTAGGTAGCGGGGGGGCCGGAGGGAACATTCAGTACTTC	CASSVGSGGAGGNIQYF
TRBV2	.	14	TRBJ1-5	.	TGTGCCAGCAGTGAATTGGAGAGCAATCAGCCCCAGCATTTT	CASSELESNQPQHF
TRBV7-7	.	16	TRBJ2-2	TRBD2	TGTGCTAGCAGCTTAGCAGCGGGGGGATGGACCGGGGAGCTGTTTTTT	CASSLAAGGWTGELFF
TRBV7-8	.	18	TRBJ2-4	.	TGTGCCAGCAGCGAAGACTCAATAACGGCGGGGGCCAAAAACATTCAGTACTTC	CASSEDSITAGAKNIQYF
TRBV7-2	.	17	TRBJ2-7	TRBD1	TGTGCCAGCAGCTTAGAGGGGGCAGCCATGCTTGCATACGAGCAGTACTTC	CASSLEGAAMLAYEQYF
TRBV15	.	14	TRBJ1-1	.	TGTGCCACCAGCAGAGGGGAGGTGAACACTGAAGCTTTCTTT	CATSRGEVNTEAFF
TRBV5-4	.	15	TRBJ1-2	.	TGTGCCAGCAGCTTGGACCCGACTACGAACTATGGCTACACCTTC	CASSLDPTTNYGYTF
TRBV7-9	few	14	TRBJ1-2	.	TGTGCCAGCAGCTTAGACGCATTTTCGAGTGGCTACACCTTC	CASSLDAFSSGYTF
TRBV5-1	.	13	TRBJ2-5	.	TGCGCCAGCAGACCCGGGGATCAAGAGACCCAGTACTTC	CASRPGDQETQYF
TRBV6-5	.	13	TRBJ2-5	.	TGTGCCAGCAGTTATTTATCTCGAGAGACCCAGTACTTC	CASSYLSRETQYF
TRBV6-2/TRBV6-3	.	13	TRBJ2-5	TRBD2	TGTGCCAGCAGCGGACTAGCGGGGACAACCCAGTACTTC	CASSGLAGTTQYF
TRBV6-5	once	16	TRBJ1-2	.	TGTGCCAGCAGTTACTCGATTTTTGGAGGGGCAGGTGGCTACACCTTC	CASSYSIFGGAGGYTF
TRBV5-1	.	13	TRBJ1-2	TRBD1	TGCGCCAGCAGCCAGGGGGCTAACTATGGCTACACCTTC	CASSQGANYGYTF
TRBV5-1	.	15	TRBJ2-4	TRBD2	TGCGCCAGCAGCTTGGACGCGGGGGGGCCGGACATTCAGTACTTC	CASSLDAGGPDIQYF
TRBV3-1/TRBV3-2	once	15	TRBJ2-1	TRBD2	TGTGCCAGCAGCCAAGTGCAGCGGGGGGGTAATGAGCAGTTCTTC	CASSQVQRGGNEQFF
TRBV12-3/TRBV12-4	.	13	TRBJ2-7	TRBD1	TGTGCCAGCAGACCGACAGGGTTGAGGGAGCAGTACTTC	CASRPTGLREQYF
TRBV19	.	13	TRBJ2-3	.	TGTGCCAGTAGTACAGTCCAGGGAGATACGCAGTATTTT	CASSTVQGDTQYF
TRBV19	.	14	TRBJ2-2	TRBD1	TGTGCCAGTATTCCGGGGACAGCCGCCGGGGAGCTGTTTTTT	CASIPGTAAGELFF
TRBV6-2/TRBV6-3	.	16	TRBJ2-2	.	TGTGCCAGCAGCCGCCCGACCAGGGCGAACACCGGGGAGCTGTTTTTT	CASSRPTRANTGELFF